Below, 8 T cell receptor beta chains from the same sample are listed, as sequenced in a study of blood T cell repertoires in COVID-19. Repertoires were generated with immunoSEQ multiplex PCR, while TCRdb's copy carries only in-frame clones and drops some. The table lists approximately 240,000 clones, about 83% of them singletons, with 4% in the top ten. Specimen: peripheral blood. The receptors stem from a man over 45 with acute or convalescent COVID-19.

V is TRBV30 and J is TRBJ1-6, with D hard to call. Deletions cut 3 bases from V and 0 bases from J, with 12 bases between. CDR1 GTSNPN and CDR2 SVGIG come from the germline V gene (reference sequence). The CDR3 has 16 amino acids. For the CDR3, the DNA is TGTGCCTGGAGCTGGGCCCGCGCCTCCTATAATTCACCCCTCCACTTT. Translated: CAWSWARASYNSPLHF. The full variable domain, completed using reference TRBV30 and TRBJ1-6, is SQTIHQWPATLVQPVGSPLSLECTVEGTSNPNLYWYRQAAGRGLQLLFYSVGIGQISSEVPQNLSASRPQDRQFILSSKKLLLSDSGFYLCAWSWARASYNSPLHFGNGTRLTVT.

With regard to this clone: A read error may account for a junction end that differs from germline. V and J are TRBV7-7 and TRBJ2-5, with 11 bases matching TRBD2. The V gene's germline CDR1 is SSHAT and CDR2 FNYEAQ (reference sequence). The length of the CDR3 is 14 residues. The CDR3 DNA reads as TGTGCTAGCAGCTACGGACTAGCGGGAGAGACCCAGTACTTC. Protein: CASSYGLAGETQYF.

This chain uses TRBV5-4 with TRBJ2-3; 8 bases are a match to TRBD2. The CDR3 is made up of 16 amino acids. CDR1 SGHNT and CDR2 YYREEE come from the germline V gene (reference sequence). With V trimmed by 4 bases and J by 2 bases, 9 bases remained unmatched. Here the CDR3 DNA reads TGTGCCAGCAGCCCTCAGGGGCGGGGGGTCACAGATACGCAGTATTTT. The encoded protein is CASSPQGRGVTDTQYF.

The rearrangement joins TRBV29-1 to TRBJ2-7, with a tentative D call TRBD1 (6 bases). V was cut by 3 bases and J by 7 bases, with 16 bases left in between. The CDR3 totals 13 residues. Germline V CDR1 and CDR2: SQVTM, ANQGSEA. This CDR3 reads CSVDGQSMEEQYF. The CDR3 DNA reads TGCAGCGTTGACGGACAGTCCATGGAGGAGCAGTACTTC.

The CDR3 DNA reads as TGTGCCAGCGACAGGCTAGCGGGTACAGATACGCAGTATTTT. The encoded protein is CASDRLAGTDTQYF. The chain is built from TRBV2 and TRBJ2-3, with 8 positions matching TRBD2. CDR1 and CDR2 from the germline V gene are SNHLY and FYNNEI. The CDR3 extends over 14 amino acids. Losses at the gene ends were 8 bases for V and 3 bases for J; bases not matched to a gene: 7.

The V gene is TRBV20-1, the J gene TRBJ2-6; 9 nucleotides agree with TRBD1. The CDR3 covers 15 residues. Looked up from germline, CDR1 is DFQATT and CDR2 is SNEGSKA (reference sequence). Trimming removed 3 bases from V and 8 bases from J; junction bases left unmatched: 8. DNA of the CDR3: TGCAGTGCTAGTATCGGGACAGGGAGAACCAACGTCCTGACTTTC. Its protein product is CSASIGTGRTNVLTF.

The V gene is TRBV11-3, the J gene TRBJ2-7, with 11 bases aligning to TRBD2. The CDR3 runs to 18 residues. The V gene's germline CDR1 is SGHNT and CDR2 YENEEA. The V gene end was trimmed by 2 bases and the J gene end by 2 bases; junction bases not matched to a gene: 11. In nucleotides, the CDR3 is TGTGCCAGCAGCTTACAAGCTAGCGGGAGGTTAAAGGCCTACGAGCAGTACTTC. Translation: CASSLQASGRLKAYEQYF.

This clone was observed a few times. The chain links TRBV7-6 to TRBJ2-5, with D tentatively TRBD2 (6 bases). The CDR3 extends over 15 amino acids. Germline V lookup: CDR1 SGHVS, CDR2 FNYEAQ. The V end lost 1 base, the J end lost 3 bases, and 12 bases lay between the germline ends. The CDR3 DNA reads TGTGCCAGCAGCTTAGGGAATAGCGGCGAAGAGACCCAGTACTTC. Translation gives CASSLGNSGEETQYF.